Listed below are T cell receptor beta chains from one sample, sequenced in a study of blood T cell repertoires in COVID-19. TCRdb's copy holds only in-frame clones and misses some; the assay was immunoSEQ multiplex PCR. The repertoire holds approximately 110,000 clones, with around 84% as singletons. The sample taken for sequencing was peripheral blood. These receptors were collected from a man between 40 and 49 years old with acute or convalescent COVID-19. Both conserved end residues are part of each CDR3. The D gene is left open where the match is weak. Size values are once, few and many counts, or a class for expanded clones, and some rows have none.

d_gene	v_gene	abundance	j_gene	CDR3aa	CDR3nt
.	TRBV4-2	.	TRBJ1-2	CASSQDLDIGGYTF	TGTGCCAGCAGCCAAGATTTGGACATCGGTGGCTACACCTTC
TRBD1	TRBV6-5	.	TRBJ1-1	CASSRPGTGEAFF	TGTGCCAGCAGTCGTCCCGGGACAGGAGAAGCTTTCTTT
.	TRBV3-1/TRBV3-2	.	TRBJ1-2	CASSQLDGNVGYTF	TGTGCCAGCAGCCAACTAGACGGGAATGTTGGCTACACCTTC
.	TRBV7-6	once	TRBJ2-7	CASSLVSTGEYEQYF	TGTGCCAGCAGCTTAGTGTCGACGGGGGAATACGAGCAGTACTTC
TRBD1	TRBV7-9	.	TRBJ2-5	CASSPPDREQETQYF	TGTGCCAGCAGCCCACCGGACAGGGAGCAAGAGACCCAGTACTTC
TRBD1	TRBV28	.	TRBJ1-5	CASTPGQGHQPQHF	TGTGCCAGCACCCCGGGACAGGGCCATCAGCCCCAGCATTTT
.	TRBV3-1/TRBV3-2	.	TRBJ1-3	CASSQDSLSGNTIYF	TGTGCCAGCAGCCAAGATTCCCTCTCTGGAAACACCATATATTTT
TRBD1	TRBV2	few	TRBJ1-5	CASRRDRVDQPQHF	TGTGCCAGCAGAAGGGACAGGGTTGATCAGCCCCAGCATTTT
TRBD2	TRBV2	many	TRBJ2-5	CASSPGTSGETQYF	TGTGCCAGCAGTCCGGGGACTAGCGGGGAGACCCAGTACTTC
TRBD1	TRBV9	.	TRBJ1-4	CASSPVDRVEKLFF	TGTGCCAGCAGCCCCGTAGACAGGGTTGAAAAACTGTTTTTT
TRBD1	TRBV10-3	.	TRBJ2-1	CAISSRDRGVNEQFF	TGTGCCATCAGTAGCCGGGACAGGGGGGTCAATGAGCAGTTCTTC
.	TRBV6-2/TRBV6-3	.	TRBJ2-1	CASSYVGSGLMDEQFF	TGTGCCAGCAGTTACGTGGGTAGCGGTCTGATGGATGAGCAGTTCTTC
TRBD1	TRBV5-5	once	TRBJ2-7	CASSTRDSNSYEQYF	TGTGCCAGCAGCACCCGGGACAGTAACTCCTACGAGCAGTACTTC
.	TRBV15	.	TRBJ1-6	CATSRDQGLNSPLHF	TGTGCCACCAGCAGAGATCAGGGGTTGAATTCACCCCTCCACTTT
TRBD2	TRBV28	.	TRBJ2-3	CASSTGTSVRDTQYF	TGTGCCAGCAGTACCGGGACTAGCGTCAGAGATACGCAGTATTTT
TRBD2	TRBV5-1	few	TRBJ2-2	CASSLVAGRTGELFF	TGCGCCAGCAGCTTGGTAGCGGGACGGACCGGGGAGCTGTTTTTT
.	TRBV13	once	TRBJ1-3	CASSLRGSGNTIYF	TGTGCCAGCAGCCTTCGCGGGTCTGGAAACACCATATATTTT
.	TRBV30	once	TRBJ1-6	CAWRTGSPLHF	TGTGCCTGGAGGACGGGGTCACCCCTCCACTTT
.	TRBV7-2	.	TRBJ2-3	CASSSPSYTQYF	TGTGCCAGCAGCTCCCCGTCGTATACGCAGTATTTT
TRBD1	TRBV6-5	.	TRBJ2-1	CASSYGGTGGNEQFF	TGTGCCAGCAGTTACGGCGGGACAGGGGGGAATGAGCAGTTCTTC
.	TRBV19	.	TRBJ1-5	CASSREGLYQPQHF	TGTGCCAGTAGTAGGGAGGGCCTCTATCAGCCCCAGCATTTT
.	TRBV6-5	.	TRBJ2-7	CATTGTASYEQYF	TGTGCCACCACCGGGACTGCCTCCTACGAGCAGTACTTC
TRBD1	TRBV28	.	TRBJ1-5	CASSTPGTGLNQPQHF	TGTGCCAGCAGTACACCGGGGACAGGGTTGAATCAGCCCCAGCATTTT
.	TRBV2	.	TRBJ1-2	CARGVTANYGYTF	TGTGCCAGGGGAGTTACAGCTAACTATGGCTACACCTTC
.	TRBV11-2	few	TRBJ2-7	CASSLDMGPHEQYF	TGTGCCAGCAGCTTAGATATGGGGCCCCACGAGCAGTACTTC
TRBD1	TRBV30	.	TRBJ1-4	CAWRTDREAPNEKLFF	TGTGCCTGGCGAACGGACAGGGAGGCACCTAATGAAAAACTGTTTTTT
TRBD2	TRBV5-5	.	TRBJ2-7	CASSRLAGENEQYF	TGTGCCAGCAGCCGACTAGCGGGAGAGAACGAGCAGTACTTC
TRBD2	TRBV6-5	.	TRBJ2-1	CASSGELAGNEQFF	TGTGCCAGCAGCGGGGAACTAGCGGGCAATGAGCAGTTCTTC
.	TRBV3-1/TRBV3-2	once	TRBJ2-1	CASSQRATYNEQFF	TGTGCCAGCAGCCAACGAGCGACCTACAATGAGCAGTTCTTC
.	TRBV7-3	.	TRBJ2-1	CASSLGNLNNEQFF	TGTGCCAGCAGTCTAGGCAACTTAAACAATGAGCAGTTCTTC
TRBD2	TRBV18	.	TRBJ2-5	CASSSPLAGGTETQYF	TGTGCCAGCTCATCGCCACTAGCGGGGGGGACGGAGACCCAGTACTTC
.	TRBV6-1	.	TRBJ1-5	CASSEREGEGNQPQHF	TGTGCCAGCAGTGAACGGGAAGGGGAGGGCAATCAGCCCCAGCATTTT
.	TRBV7-8	.	TRBJ1-2	CASSPWRGGGGGYTF	TGTGCCAGCAGCCCGTGGCGGGGGGGCGGAGGGGGCTACACCTTC
TRBD1	TRBV6-1	.	TRBJ2-7	CASSEALTGFYEQYF	TGTGCCAGCAGTGAAGCCCTGACAGGGTTCTACGAGCAGTACTTC
.	TRBV19	.	TRBJ1-3	CASSIPWGDSSGNTIYF	TGTGCCAGTAGTATACCGTGGGGAGACTCCTCTGGAAACACCATATATTTT
TRBD1	TRBV11-3	.	TRBJ1-1	CASSGRGRGVRKNTEAFF	TGTGCCAGCAGCGGCCGTGGCAGGGGGGTAAGGAAGAACACTGAAGCTTTCTTT
.	TRBV12-3/TRBV12-4	.	TRBJ1-1	CASSFIRNTEAFF	TGTGCCAGCAGTTTTATCAGGAACACTGAAGCTTTCTTT
.	TRBV30	.	TRBJ1-3	CAWSSGQGNTIYF	TGTGCCTGGAGTTCAGGGCAAGGAAACACCATATATTTT
.	TRBV20-1	.	TRBJ2-7	CSASHGTPTYEQYF	TGCAGTGCTAGTCACGGGACTCCTACCTACGAGCAGTACTTC
TRBD1	TRBV16	.	TRBJ1-5	CASSKDRVGQPQHF	TGTGCCAGCAGCAAGGACAGGGTGGGTCAGCCCCAGCATTTT
.	TRBV7-3	.	TRBJ2-1	CASSFGPGNNEQFF	.
.	TRBV5-1	.	TRBJ2-5	CASSFIPQETQYF	TGCGCCAGCAGCTTTATCCCCCAAGAGACCCAGTACTTC
TRBD2	TRBV28	.	TRBJ2-1	CASSFVGREREQFF	TGTGCCAGCAGTTTCGTCGGGAGGGAGAGGGAGCAGTTCTTC